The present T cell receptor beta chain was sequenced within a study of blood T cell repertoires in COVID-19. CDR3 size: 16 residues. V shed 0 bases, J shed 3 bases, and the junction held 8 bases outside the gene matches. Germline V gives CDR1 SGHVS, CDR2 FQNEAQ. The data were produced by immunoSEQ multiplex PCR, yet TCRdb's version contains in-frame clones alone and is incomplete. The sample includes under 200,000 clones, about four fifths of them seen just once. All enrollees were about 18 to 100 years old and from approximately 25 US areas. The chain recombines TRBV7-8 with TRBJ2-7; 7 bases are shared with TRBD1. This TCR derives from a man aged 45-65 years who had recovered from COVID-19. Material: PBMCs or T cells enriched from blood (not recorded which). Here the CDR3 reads CASSLASLGTVYEQYF. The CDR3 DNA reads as TGTGCCAGCAGCTTAGCGTCCCTCGGGACAGTCTACGAGCAGTACTTC.